This TCR beta chain is drawn from a study of regulatory T cells in long-lasting Graves disease. HTBI primers from iRepertoire and Arm-PCR of CDR3 regions yielded the TCR beta libraries. TCRdb itself ran the multiplex PCR reads through MiXCR, one entry per CDR3 protein. Of 440,000 or so distinct CDR3 sequences listed, about 15% were seen once; the top ten hold about a sixth. Trimming removed 4 bases from V and 5 bases from J, with 8 bases in between. The length of the CDR3 is 13 residues. In germline, CDR1 is SGHTA, CDR2 FQGTGA. The sample holds many counts of this clonotype. Time point given: newly diagnosed GD, antithyroid drugs for less than 3 months. Preparation of the TCR library used RNA extracted from PBMCs. The same specimen was also included in a second study, on T cells in Graves' hyperthyroidism and ophthalmopathy.

The chain has TRBV7-3 and TRBJ2-2; D not certain. The TCR comes from a woman aged 25 to 39 with Graves disease. Specimen: peripheral blood mononuclear cells (PBMCs), collected at new diagnosis, from a patient treated with antithyroid drugs. CDR3 region: CASSSHPTGELFF. DNA of the CDR3: TGTGCCAGCAGCTCACATCCGACCGGGGAGCTGTTTTTT.